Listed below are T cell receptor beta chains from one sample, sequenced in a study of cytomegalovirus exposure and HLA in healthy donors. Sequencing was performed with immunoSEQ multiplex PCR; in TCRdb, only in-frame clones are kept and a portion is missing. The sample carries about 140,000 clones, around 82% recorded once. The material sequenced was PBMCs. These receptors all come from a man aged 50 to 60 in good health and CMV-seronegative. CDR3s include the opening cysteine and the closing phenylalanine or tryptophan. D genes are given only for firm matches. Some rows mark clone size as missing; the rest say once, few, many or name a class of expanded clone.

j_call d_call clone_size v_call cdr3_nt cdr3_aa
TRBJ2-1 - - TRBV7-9 TGTGCCAGCAGTCGAACGGGACTTAACAATGAGCAGTTCTTC CASSRTGLNNEQFF
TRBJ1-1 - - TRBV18 TGTGCCAGCTCACCAGCAATTATGGGGAGTACGAACACTGAAGCTTTCTTT CASSPAIMGSTNTEAFF
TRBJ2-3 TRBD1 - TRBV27 TGTGCCAGCAGTTCCGGGACAGGGGGCACAGATACGCAGTATTTT CASSSGTGGTDTQYF
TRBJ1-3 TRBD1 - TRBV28 TGTGCCAGTTACCCGGGACAGGCTTCCTACTCTGGAAACACCATATATTTT CASYPGQASYSGNTIYF
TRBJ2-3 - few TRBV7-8 TGTGCCAGCAGCTTAGGTTCAGGGTCAGATACGCAGTATTTT CASSLGSGSDTQYF
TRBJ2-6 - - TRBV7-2 TGTGCCAGCAGCCCGCGGGCCGGGGGGCTGGCCTCTGGGGCCAACGTCCTGACTTTC CASSPRAGGLASGANVLTF
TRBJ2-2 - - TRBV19 TGTGCCAGTAGTATACCAGAAGGTCGGGGGAGGGGGGCCGGGGAGCTGTTTTTT CASSIPEGRGRGAGELFF
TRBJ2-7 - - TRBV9 TGTGCCAGCAGCACGAAACCCAGCAGGGACTCGGAGCAGTACTTC CASSTKPSRDSEQYF
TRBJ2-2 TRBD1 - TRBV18 TGTGCCAGCTCACTGGGGACAGCGAACACCGGGGAGCTGTTTTTT CASSLGTANTGELFF
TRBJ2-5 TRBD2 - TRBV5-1 TGCGCCAGCAGCTGGCGTGTTAGCGGGGCCTCGAGGAATCGAGAGACCCAGTACTTC CASSWRVSGASRNRETQYF
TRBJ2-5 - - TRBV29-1 TGCAGCGTTGAAAAGGGGAGTGGAGGGTGGGAGACCCAGTACTTC CSVEKGSGGWETQYF
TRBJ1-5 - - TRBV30 TGTGCCTGGAGCCGGGATAGCAATCAGCCCCAGCATTTT CAWSRDSNQPQHF
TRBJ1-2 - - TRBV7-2 TGTGCCAGCAGCTTAGATATCACGGGGAGGGACGGCTACACCTTC CASSLDITGRDGYTF
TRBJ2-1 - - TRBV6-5 TGTGCCAGCAGCATGACTGGCGCGGTATACAATGAGCAGTTCTTC CASSMTGAVYNEQFF
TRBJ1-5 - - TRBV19 TGTGCCAGTAGTTCCTGGACAGATTATAGCAATCAGCCCCAGCATTTT CASSSWTDYSNQPQHF
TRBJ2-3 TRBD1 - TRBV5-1 TGCGCCAGCAGCTCCGGTACAGGGGTTGCAGATACGCAGTATTTT CASSSGTGVADTQYF
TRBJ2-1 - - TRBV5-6 TGTGCCAGCAGCGGGGGGGGGCCGATGAGCTCCTACAATGAGCAGTTCTTC CASSGGGPMSSYNEQFF
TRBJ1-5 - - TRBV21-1 TGTGCCAGCAGCCCCCAGCGGGGAAGCAATCAGCCCCAGCATTTT CASSPQRGSNQPQHF
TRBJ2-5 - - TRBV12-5 TGTGCTAGTGGTTTGGGCGCGGAGCAGTACTTC CASGLGAEQYF
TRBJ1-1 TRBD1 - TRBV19 TGTGCCAGTAGTAATTTGCAGGGGGCGAAGGCTTTCTTT CASSNLQGAKAFF
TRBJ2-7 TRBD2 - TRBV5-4 TGTGCCAGCAGCTTGCAGGCGGGAGAGGGCTACGAGCAGTACTTC CASSLQAGEGYEQYF
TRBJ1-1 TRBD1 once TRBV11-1 TGTGCCAGCAGCCTCCCCGGACAGGCAAACACTGAAGCTTTCTTT CASSLPGQANTEAFF
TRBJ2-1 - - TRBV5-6 TGTGCCAGCAGCTCACAGATCTACAATGAGCAGTTCTTC CASSSQIYNEQFF
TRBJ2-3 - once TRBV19 TGTGCCAGTAGCAAGGGACTGGGACGCTCAGATACGCAGTATTTT CASSKGLGRSDTQYF
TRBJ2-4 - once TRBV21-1 TGTGCCAGCAGCACCAAAATGGGAACGGGACAGAGCCAAAACATTCAGTACTTC CASSTKMGTGQSQNIQYF
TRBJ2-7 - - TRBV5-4 TGTGCCAGCAGCCTTACAGGGATGAGGGCGGCTACTACCGAGCAGTACTTC CASSLTGMRAATTEQYF
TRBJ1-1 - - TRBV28 TGTGCCAGCAGGGTTAATACAGGAGACACTGAAGCTTTCTTT CASRVNTGDTEAFF
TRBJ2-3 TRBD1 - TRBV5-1 TGCGCCAGCAGCGAATTACAGGGGAACGCAGATACGCAGTATTTT CASSELQGNADTQYF